A selection of T cell receptor beta chains follows, all from one sample in a study of identical twins. One entry per CDR3 protein, called by TCRdb with MiXCR from the 5' RACE reads. The sample has a few hundred thousand distinct CDR3 sequences; 8% to 11% are singletons. The sequencing input was memory T cells sorted from blood. Receptors were obtained from a man aged 45-65 years in good health. Both conserved end residues are part of each CDR3. D genes are given only for firm matches. Not every row has a clone size; where given, it reads once, few, many or a size class.

j_call: TRBJ1-3
v_call: TRBV5-1
d_call: -
clone_size: few
cdr3_length: 16
cdr3_aa: CASSSSVAGSGNTIYF
cdr3_nt: TGCGCCAGCAGCTCAAGTGTAGCGGGGTCTGGAAACACCATATATTTT

j_call: TRBJ2-1
v_call: TRBV9
d_call: -
clone_size: -
cdr3_length: 16
cdr3_aa: CASSGYIAASYNEQFF
cdr3_nt: TGTGCCAGCAGCGGGTACATAGCGGCCTCCTACAATGAGCAGTTCTTC

j_call: TRBJ2-7
v_call: TRBV7-2
d_call: TRBD1
clone_size: many
cdr3_length: 16
cdr3_aa: CASSLALGQGKSEQYF
cdr3_nt: TGTGCCAGCAGCTTAGCGCTGGGACAGGGTAAATCCGAGCAGTACTTC

j_call: TRBJ2-6
v_call: TRBV27
d_call: -
clone_size: many
cdr3_length: 16
cdr3_aa: CASSPLEFSGANVLTF
cdr3_nt: TGTGCCAGCAGTCCCCTAGAGTTCTCTGGGGCCAACGTCCTGACTTTC

j_call: TRBJ2-3
v_call: TRBV20-1
d_call: TRBD2
clone_size: few
cdr3_length: 14
cdr3_aa: CSARTGGPTDTQYF
cdr3_nt: TGCAGTGCTAGGACGGGGGGACCCACAGATACGCAGTATTTT

j_call: TRBJ1-1
v_call: TRBV20-1
d_call: -
clone_size: few
cdr3_length: 14
cdr3_aa: CSASHTLAQPAAFF
cdr3_nt: TGCAGTGCCAGTCATACCCTGGCTCAGCCGGCCGCTTTCTTT

j_call: TRBJ2-3
v_call: TRBV5-8
d_call: TRBD2
clone_size: few
cdr3_length: 15
cdr3_aa: CASSLGGRNTDTQYF
cdr3_nt: TGTGCCAGCAGCTTGGGCGGGAGGAACACAGATACGCAGTATTTT

j_call: TRBJ1-5
v_call: TRBV6-1
d_call: -
clone_size: few
cdr3_length: 15
cdr3_aa: CASRPTHQIRQPQHF
cdr3_nt: TGTGCCAGCAGACCGACACACCAAATACGCCAGCCCCAGCATTTT

j_call: TRBJ1-4
v_call: TRBV3-1
d_call: -
clone_size: few
cdr3_length: 12
cdr3_aa: CASSQGGTMVFF
cdr3_nt: TGTGCCAGCAGCCAAGGGGGGACAATGGTGTTTTTT

j_call: TRBJ2-3
v_call: TRBV7-6
d_call: -
clone_size: -
cdr3_length: 13
cdr3_aa: CASSLGTRNTQYF
cdr3_nt: TGTGCCAGCAGCTTAGGGACACGGAATACGCAGTATTTT

j_call: TRBJ2-2
v_call: TRBV11-3
d_call: -
clone_size: few
cdr3_length: 13
cdr3_aa: CASSAENTGELFF
cdr3_nt: TGTGCCAGCAGCGCAGAGAACACCGGGGAGCTGTTTTTT

j_call: TRBJ2-2
v_call: TRBV5-1
d_call: -
clone_size: many
cdr3_length: 15
cdr3_aa: CASSPGQSNTGELFF
cdr3_nt: TGCGCCAGCAGCCCCGGACAGAGTAACACCGGGGAGCTGTTTTTT

j_call: TRBJ2-7
v_call: TRBV7-9
d_call: -
clone_size: -
cdr3_length: 15
cdr3_aa: CASSFIGQTSYEQYF
cdr3_nt: TGTGCCAGCAGTTTTATAGGACAGACCTCCTACGAGCAGTACTTC

j_call: TRBJ2-4
v_call: TRBV15
d_call: -
clone_size: -
cdr3_length: 13
cdr3_aa: CATSREDRNIQYF
cdr3_nt: TGTGCCACCAGCAGAGAGGACAGAAACATTCAGTACTTC

j_call: TRBJ1-5
v_call: TRBV12-3/TRBV12-4
d_call: -
clone_size: few
cdr3_length: 14
cdr3_aa: CASSLAGPRQPQHF
cdr3_nt: TGTGCCAGCAGTTTGGCTGGGCCGCGGCAGCCCCAGCATTTT

j_call: TRBJ1-4
v_call: TRBV20-1
d_call: -
clone_size: -
cdr3_length: 15
cdr3_aa: CSARPPGAVEEKLFF
cdr3_nt: TGCAGTGCGAGACCCCCGGGGGCAGTTGAGGAAAAACTGTTTTTT

j_call: TRBJ2-1
v_call: TRBV7-2
d_call: TRBD2
clone_size: few
cdr3_length: 15
cdr3_aa: CASSLGTSTYNEQFF
cdr3_nt: TGTGCCAGCAGCTTGGGGACTAGTACCTACAATGAGCAGTTCTTC

j_call: TRBJ2-7
v_call: TRBV18
d_call: -
clone_size: -
cdr3_length: 13
cdr3_aa: CASSSGTSYEQYF
cdr3_nt: TGTGCCAGCTCATCCGGGACGAGCTACGAGCAGTACTTC

j_call: TRBJ1-2
v_call: TRBV4-1
d_call: TRBD1
clone_size: -
cdr3_length: 16
cdr3_aa: CASSQHQQGARGGYTF
cdr3_nt: TGCGCCAGCAGCCAACATCAGCAGGGGGCCAGGGGTGGCTACACCTTC

j_call: TRBJ1-5
v_call: TRBV4-1
d_call: TRBD1
clone_size: few
cdr3_length: 13
cdr3_aa: CASQGAPGQPQHF
cdr3_nt: TGCGCCAGCCAGGGGGCGCCGGGGCAGCCCCAGCATTTT

j_call: TRBJ2-7
v_call: TRBV28
d_call: TRBD2
clone_size: -
cdr3_length: 14
cdr3_aa: CASRPGLAGDEQYF
cdr3_nt: TGTGCCAGCAGACCGGGACTAGCGGGAGACGAGCAGTACTTC

j_call: TRBJ1-5
v_call: TRBV7-9
d_call: TRBD1
clone_size: few
cdr3_length: 17
cdr3_aa: CASSLEVGTGVGQPQHF
cdr3_nt: TGTGCCAGCAGCTTAGAAGTCGGGACAGGGGTAGGTCAGCCCCAGCATTTT

j_call: TRBJ1-1
v_call: TRBV25-1
d_call: -
clone_size: few
cdr3_length: 13
cdr3_aa: CASSEWQNTEAFF
cdr3_nt: TGTGCCAGCAGTGAATGGCAGAACACTGAAGCTTTCTTT

j_call: TRBJ2-7
v_call: TRBV5-1
d_call: TRBD2
clone_size: few
cdr3_length: 13
cdr3_aa: CASSQDGGTFQYF
cdr3_nt: TGCGCCAGCAGCCAAGACGGGGGGACTTTTCAGTACTTC

j_call: TRBJ2-5
v_call: TRBV5-1
d_call: -
clone_size: many
cdr3_length: 15
cdr3_aa: CASSPIPGPQETQYF
cdr3_nt: TGCGCCAGCAGCCCAATACCGGGACCACAAGAGACCCAGTACTTC

j_call: TRBJ2-7
v_call: TRBV7-9
d_call: TRBD1
clone_size: -
cdr3_length: 17
cdr3_aa: CASSLAGGTGFTYEQYF
cdr3_nt: TGTGCCAGCAGCTTAGCTGGCGGGACAGGTTTTACCTACGAGCAGTACTTC

j_call: TRBJ1-6
v_call: TRBV27
d_call: -
clone_size: -
cdr3_length: 16
cdr3_aa: CASRDDSIVFGSPLHF
cdr3_nt: TGTGCCAGCCGTGATGACAGTATTGTTTTTGGGTCACCCCTCCACTTT

j_call: TRBJ2-3
v_call: TRBV20-1
d_call: -
clone_size: many
cdr3_length: 13
cdr3_aa: CSVEVAATDTQYF
cdr3_nt: TGCAGTGTGGAGGTAGCGGCGACAGATACGCAGTATTTT

j_call: TRBJ2-1
v_call: TRBV7-9
d_call: -
clone_size: -
cdr3_length: 16
cdr3_aa: CASSQREHSIYNEQFF
cdr3_nt: TGTGCCAGCAGCCAGAGGGAACACTCGATCTACAATGAGCAGTTCTTC

j_call: TRBJ1-2
v_call: TRBV20-1
d_call: TRBD1
clone_size: many
cdr3_length: 14
cdr3_aa: CSARMAGTGLGYTF
cdr3_nt: TGCAGTGCTAGAATGGCCGGGACAGGGCTTGGCTACACCTTC

j_call: TRBJ2-1
v_call: TRBV4-3
d_call: -
clone_size: -
cdr3_length: 16
cdr3_aa: CASSQEGTGAYNEQFF
cdr3_nt: TGCGCCAGCAGCCAAGAAGGAACGGGGGCGTACAATGAGCAGTTCTTC

j_call: TRBJ2-1
v_call: TRBV5-1
d_call: TRBD2
clone_size: many
cdr3_length: 15
cdr3_aa: CASSLTSGRSNEQFF
cdr3_nt: TGCGCCAGCAGCTTGACTAGCGGGAGGAGCAATGAGCAGTTCTTC

j_call: TRBJ1-2
v_call: TRBV6-5
d_call: TRBD1
clone_size: few
cdr3_length: 17
cdr3_aa: CASSSPGQGTKGYGYTF
cdr3_nt: TGTGCCAGCAGTTCTCCGGGACAGGGGACGAAAGGCTATGGCTACACCTTC

j_call: TRBJ2-1
v_call: TRBV18
d_call: TRBD2
clone_size: -
cdr3_length: 14
cdr3_aa: CASSPLRSGIEQFF
cdr3_nt: TGTGCCAGCTCACCCCTGCGTAGCGGGATAGAGCAGTTCTTC

j_call: TRBJ1-1
v_call: TRBV29-1
d_call: -
clone_size: many
cdr3_length: 12
cdr3_aa: CSVARGGTEAFF
cdr3_nt: TGCAGCGTTGCTCGGGGTGGCACTGAAGCTTTCTTT

j_call: TRBJ2-3
v_call: TRBV13
d_call: TRBD1
clone_size: many
cdr3_length: 14
cdr3_aa: CASSKRQGADTQYF
cdr3_nt: TGTGCCAGCAGCAAAAGACAGGGTGCAGATACGCAGTATTTT

j_call: TRBJ2-1
v_call: TRBV3-1
d_call: -
clone_size: few
cdr3_length: 12
cdr3_aa: CASSPWGGEQFF
cdr3_nt: TGTGCCAGCAGCCCCTGGGGAGGTGAGCAGTTCTTC

j_call: TRBJ2-3
v_call: TRBV6-5
d_call: -
clone_size: -
cdr3_length: 13
cdr3_aa: CASSYSGLPMQYF
cdr3_nt: TGTGCCAGCAGTTATTCCGGGCTCCCCATGCAGTATTTT

j_call: TRBJ2-1
v_call: TRBV7-2
d_call: -
clone_size: many
cdr3_length: 17
cdr3_aa: CASSPPRGGGPYNEQFF
cdr3_nt: TGTGCCAGCAGCCCGCCCCGTGGCGGGGGCCCATACAATGAGCAGTTCTTC

j_call: TRBJ2-3
v_call: TRBV4-3
d_call: -
clone_size: many
cdr3_length: 15
cdr3_aa: CASSQASWGADTQYF
cdr3_nt: TGCGCCAGCAGCCAGGCTAGCTGGGGTGCAGATACGCAGTATTTT

j_call: TRBJ1-6
v_call: TRBV4-2
d_call: -
clone_size: few
cdr3_length: 18
cdr3_aa: CASSQEVQRGRLNSPLHF
cdr3_nt: TGTGCCAGCAGCCAAGAGGTTCAGAGGGGCAGACTGAATTCACCCCTCCACTTT

j_call: TRBJ2-3
v_call: TRBV15
d_call: TRBD1
clone_size: -
cdr3_length: 14
cdr3_aa: CATSPQGAEDTQYF
cdr3_nt: TGTGCCACCAGCCCCCAGGGGGCTGAAGATACGCAGTATTTT

j_call: TRBJ2-3
v_call: TRBV5-1
d_call: -
clone_size: many
cdr3_length: 13
cdr3_aa: CASSSGDSDTQYF
cdr3_nt: TGCGCCAGCTCTTCGGGGGACTCAGATACGCAGTATTTT

j_call: TRBJ1-6
v_call: TRBV11-2
d_call: TRBD1
clone_size: -
cdr3_length: 15
cdr3_aa: CASRPGTGVNSPLHF
cdr3_nt: TGTGCCAGCAGGCCTGGGACAGGGGTTAATTCACCCCTCCACTTT

j_call: TRBJ1-2
v_call: TRBV20-1
d_call: -
clone_size: -
cdr3_length: 13
cdr3_aa: CSAREFGNYGYTF
cdr3_nt: TGCAGTGCTAGGGAGTTCGGGAACTATGGCTACACCTTC